A selection of T cell receptor beta chains follows, all from one sample in a study of T cells in Graves' hyperthyroidism and ophthalmopathy. TCRdb recomputed calls from the multiplex PCR reads with MiXCR, one row per CDR3 protein. Here the sample spans roughly 400,000 distinct CDR3 sequences, around 25% being singletons. The sequenced sample consisted of blood. Receptors originate from a man aged 45 to 65 with Graves' hyperthyroidism. Both conserved end residues are part of each CDR3. D genes are given only for firm matches. Clone size is not always given. Where it is, it says once, few, many or a class for expanded clones.

few,13,TRBJ2-7,TRBD2,TRBV6-1,CASTGLAGVEQYF,TGTGCCAGCACCGGACTAGCGGGAGTGGAGCAGTACTTC
.,13,TRBJ2-5,.,TRBV11-2,CASSLASYETQYF,TGTGCCAGCAGCTTAGCATCGTATGAGACCCAGTACTTC
many,13,TRBJ2-7,TRBD1,TRBV20-1,CSAGTGGAYEQYF,TGCAGTGCTGGGACAGGGGGCGCGTACGAGCAGTACTTC
many,15,TRBJ2-7,TRBD1,TRBV7-9,CASRPNTGEKGEQYF,TGTGCCAGCAGGCCAAATACAGGGGAAAAAGGCGAGCAGTACTTC
.,15,TRBJ2-5,TRBD2,TRBV12-3/TRBV12-4,CASSLGTSGKETQYF,TGTGCCAGCAGTTTAGGGACTAGCGGTAAAGAGACCCAGTACTTC
.,15,TRBJ1-2,.,TRBV2,CASSEARVPLYGYTF,TGTGCCAGCAGTGAAGCGCGGGTTCCCCTCTATGGCTACACCTTC
.,17,TRBJ1-5,.,TRBV6-1,CASSVSPGQYSNQPQHF,TGTGCCAGCAGTGTTTCTCCCGGGCAGTATAGCAATCAGCCCCAGCATTTT
few,17,TRBJ2-2,TRBD2,TRBV27,CASSLNRGRAYTGELFF,TGTGCCAGCAGTTTAAATAGAGGGAGGGCGTACACCGGGGAGCTGTTTTTT
few,14,TRBJ2-5,.,TRBV28,CASSGTPTQETQYF,TGTGCCAGCTCTGGGACTCCTACCCAAGAGACCCAGTACTTC
.,14,TRBJ2-2,.,TRBV12-3/TRBV12-4,CASSPLQNTGELFF,TGTGCCAGCAGCCCTCTACAGAACACCGGGGAGCTGTTTTTT
many,14,TRBJ2-1,TRBD2,TRBV28,CASRLTSGSYEQFF,TGTGCCAGCAGATTGACTAGCGGGAGCTATGAGCAGTTCTTC
many,15,TRBJ2-7,TRBD1,TRBV7-8,CASSPGQGAVYEQYF,TGTGCCAGCAGCCCGGGACAGGGGGCCGTCTACGAGCAGTACTTC
.,15,TRBJ1-4,.,TRBV4-1,CASSHVQGANEKLFF,TGCGCCAGCAGCCATGTACAGGGTGCTAATGAAAAACTGTTTTTT
many,13,TRBJ1-1,.,TRBV27,CASSLQSRTEAFF,TGTGCCAGCAGTTTACAATCCCGCACTGAAGCTTTCTTT
few,13,TRBJ2-7,.,TRBV15,CATSRDPRDEQYF,TGTGCCACCAGCAGAGATCCGAGGGACGAGCAGTACTTC
few,14,TRBJ1-2,.,TRBV3-1,CASSPGFANYGYTF,TGTGCCAGCAGTCCAGGGTTTGCTAACTATGGCTACACCTTC
.,14,TRBJ1-2,.,TRBV7-9,CASSSEVLMPGYTF,TGTGCCAGCAGCTCGGAGGTCCTCATGCCGGGCTACACCTTC
.,19,TRBJ2-5,TRBD2,TRBV7-2,CASSSGRPGLAGVVETQYF,TGTGCCAGCAGCTCCGGACGGCCGGGACTAGCGGGAGTAGTGGAGACCCAGTACTTC
.,11,TRBJ1-6,.,TRBV6-2/TRBV6-3,CASLKDSPLHF,TGTGCCAGCCTAAAAGATTCACCCCTCCACTTT
.,14,TRBJ2-7,.,TRBV9,CASSPAKGHYEQYF,TGTGCCAGCAGCCCCGCCAAGGGCCACTACGAGCAGTACTTC
.,14,TRBJ1-6,.,TRBV20-1,CGAIQSSYNSPLHF,TGCGGTGCTATCCAGAGCTCCTATAATTCACCCCTCCACTTT
.,12,TRBJ1-2,.,TRBV4-1,CASSQGVYGYTF,TGCGCCAGCAGCCAAGGCGTCTATGGCTACACCTTC
.,15,TRBJ2-1,TRBD2,TRBV18,CASSPRAGVGNEQFF,TGTGCCAGCTCACCACGGGCGGGAGTAGGAAATGAGCAGTTCTTC
many,15,TRBJ2-7,TRBD2,TRBV7-6,CASSSGLAGGNEQYF,TGTGCCAGCAGCTCAGGACTAGCGGGAGGAAACGAGCAGTACTTC
.,14,TRBJ2-2,.,TRBV12-3/TRBV12-4,CASRTGTSVGELFF,TGTGCCAGCAGGACCGGGACAAGTGTCGGGGAGCTGTTTTTT
.,12,TRBJ2-1,.,TRBV7-3,CASSLYRDEQFF,TGTGCCAGCAGCTTATATCGGGATGAGCAGTTCTTC
.,15,TRBJ2-5,TRBD2,TRBV28,CASSSSGGAVETQYF,TGTGCCAGCAGTTCTAGCGGGGGGGCAGTTGAGACCCAGTACTTC
few,16,TRBJ1-2,TRBD1,TRBV29-1,CSVTGVTEYLNYGYTF,TGCAGCGTTACAGGGGTGACAGAGTACCTAAACTATGGCTACACCTTC
.,15,TRBJ1-5,.,TRBV20-1,CSATQGSSSNQPQHF,TGCAGTGCCACCCAGGGGAGTTCGAGCAATCAGCCCCAGCATTTT